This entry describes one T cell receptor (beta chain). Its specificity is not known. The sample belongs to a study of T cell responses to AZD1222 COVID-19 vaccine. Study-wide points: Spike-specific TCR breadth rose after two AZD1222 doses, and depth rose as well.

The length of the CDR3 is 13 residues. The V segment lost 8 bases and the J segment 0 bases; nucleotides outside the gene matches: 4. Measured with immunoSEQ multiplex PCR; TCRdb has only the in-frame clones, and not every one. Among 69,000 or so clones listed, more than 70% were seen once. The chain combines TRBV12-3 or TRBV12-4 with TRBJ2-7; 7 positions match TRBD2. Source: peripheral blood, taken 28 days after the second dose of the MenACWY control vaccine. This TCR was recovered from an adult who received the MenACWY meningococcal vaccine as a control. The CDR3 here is CASRWGGSYEQYF. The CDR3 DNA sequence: TGTGCCAGCCGGTGGGGGGGCTCCTACGAGCAGTACTTC.